This T cell receptor beta chain appears in the sequencing data of a study of blood T cells in healthy people across ages. Study-level points and caveats: Estimated diversity, derived from one million T cells, was regarded as an underestimate.

It was with a sample-barcoded 5' primer and a J-beta primer mix that a second PCR of roughly 6 to 11 cycles was run. TCRdb reprocessed the 5' RACE reads via MiXCR and lists one record per CDR3 protein. The data contain roughly 1,800,000 distinct CDR3 sequences, around 50% of them seen just once; the ten biggest clones take up over 2%. In its sample, this clonotype was seen a few times. The target antigen is unknown. The sequence was obtained from a woman aged 40 to 50 in good health. Specimen: blood.

The CDR3 nucleotides are TGCAGTGCTAGTCCACATAGCGGTTTCACAGATACGCAGTATTTT. This gives the protein CSASPHSGFTDTQYF. The chain has TRBV20-1 and TRBJ2-3; the D gene is possibly TRBD2 (6 bases). The V gene lost 3 bases and the J gene lost 2 bases, with 15 bases spanning the gap. CDR3 length equals 15 residues. CDR1 and CDR2 from the germline V gene are DFQATT and SNEGSKA (reference sequence).